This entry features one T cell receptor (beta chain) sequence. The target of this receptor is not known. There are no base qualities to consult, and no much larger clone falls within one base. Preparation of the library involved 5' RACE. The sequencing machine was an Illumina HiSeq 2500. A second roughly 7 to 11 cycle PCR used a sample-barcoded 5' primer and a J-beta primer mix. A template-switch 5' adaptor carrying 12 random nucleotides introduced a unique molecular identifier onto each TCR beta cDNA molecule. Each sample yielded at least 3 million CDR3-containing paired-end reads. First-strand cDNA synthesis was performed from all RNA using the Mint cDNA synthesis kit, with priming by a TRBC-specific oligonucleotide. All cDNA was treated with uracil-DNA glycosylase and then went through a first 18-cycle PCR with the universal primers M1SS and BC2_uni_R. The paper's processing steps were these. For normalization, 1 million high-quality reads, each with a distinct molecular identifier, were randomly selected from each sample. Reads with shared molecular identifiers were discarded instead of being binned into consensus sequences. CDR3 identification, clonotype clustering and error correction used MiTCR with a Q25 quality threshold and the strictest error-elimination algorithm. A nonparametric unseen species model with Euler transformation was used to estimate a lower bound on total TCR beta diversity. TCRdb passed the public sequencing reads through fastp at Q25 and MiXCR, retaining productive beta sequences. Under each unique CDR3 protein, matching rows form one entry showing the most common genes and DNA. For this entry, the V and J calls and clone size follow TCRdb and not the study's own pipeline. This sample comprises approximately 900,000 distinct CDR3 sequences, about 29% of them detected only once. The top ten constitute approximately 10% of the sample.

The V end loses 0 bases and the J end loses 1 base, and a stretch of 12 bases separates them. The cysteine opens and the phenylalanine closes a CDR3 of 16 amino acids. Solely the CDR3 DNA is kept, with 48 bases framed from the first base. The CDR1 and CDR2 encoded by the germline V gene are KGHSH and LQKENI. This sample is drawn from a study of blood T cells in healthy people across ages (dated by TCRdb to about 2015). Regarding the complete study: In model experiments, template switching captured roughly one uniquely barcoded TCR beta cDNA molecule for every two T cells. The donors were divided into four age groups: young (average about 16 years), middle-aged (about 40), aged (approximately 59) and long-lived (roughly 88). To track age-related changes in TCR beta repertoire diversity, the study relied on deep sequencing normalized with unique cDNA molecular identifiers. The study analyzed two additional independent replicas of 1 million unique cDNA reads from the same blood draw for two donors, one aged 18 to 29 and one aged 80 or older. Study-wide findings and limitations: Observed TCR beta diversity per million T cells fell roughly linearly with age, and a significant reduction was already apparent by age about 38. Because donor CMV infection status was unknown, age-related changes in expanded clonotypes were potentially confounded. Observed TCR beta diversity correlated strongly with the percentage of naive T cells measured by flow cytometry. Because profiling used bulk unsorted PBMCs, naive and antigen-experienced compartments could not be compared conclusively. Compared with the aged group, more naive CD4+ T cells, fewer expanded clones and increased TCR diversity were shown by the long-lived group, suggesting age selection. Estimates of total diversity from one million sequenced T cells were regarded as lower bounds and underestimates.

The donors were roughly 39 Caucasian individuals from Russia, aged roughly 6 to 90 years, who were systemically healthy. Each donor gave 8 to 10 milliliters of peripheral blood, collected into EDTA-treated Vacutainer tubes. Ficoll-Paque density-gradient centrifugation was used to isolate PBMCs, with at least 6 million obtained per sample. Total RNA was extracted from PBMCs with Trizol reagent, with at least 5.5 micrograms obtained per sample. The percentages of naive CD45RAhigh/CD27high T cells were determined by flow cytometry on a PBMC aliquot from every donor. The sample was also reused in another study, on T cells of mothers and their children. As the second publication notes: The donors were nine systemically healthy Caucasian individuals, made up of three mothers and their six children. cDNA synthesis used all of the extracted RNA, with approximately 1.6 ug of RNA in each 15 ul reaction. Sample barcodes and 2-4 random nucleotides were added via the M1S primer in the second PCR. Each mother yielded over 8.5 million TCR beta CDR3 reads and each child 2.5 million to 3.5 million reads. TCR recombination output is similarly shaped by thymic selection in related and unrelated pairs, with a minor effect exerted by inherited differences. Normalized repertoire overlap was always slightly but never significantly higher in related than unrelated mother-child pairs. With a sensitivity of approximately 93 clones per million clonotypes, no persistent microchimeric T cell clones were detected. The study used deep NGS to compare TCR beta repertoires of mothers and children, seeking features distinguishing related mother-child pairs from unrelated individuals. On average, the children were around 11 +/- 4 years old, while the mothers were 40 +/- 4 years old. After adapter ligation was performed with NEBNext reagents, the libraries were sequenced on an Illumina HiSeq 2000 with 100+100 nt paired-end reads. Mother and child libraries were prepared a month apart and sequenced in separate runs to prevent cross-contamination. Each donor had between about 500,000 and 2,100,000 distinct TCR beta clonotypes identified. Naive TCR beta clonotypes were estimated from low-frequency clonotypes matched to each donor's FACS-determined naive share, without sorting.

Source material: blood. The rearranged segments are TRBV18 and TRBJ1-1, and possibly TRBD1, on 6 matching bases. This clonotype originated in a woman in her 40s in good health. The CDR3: CASSPPGQKKNTEAFF. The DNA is TGTGCCAGCTCACCACCAGGACAGAAAAAGAACACTGAAGCTTTCTTT.